A selection of T cell receptor beta chains follows, all from one sample in a study of blood T cell repertoires in COVID-19. The protocol was immunoSEQ multiplex PCR, while the TCRdb copy is restricted to in-frame clones and leaves out a portion. The sample shows a few hundred thousand clones, approximately 89% of them seen only once. Material for sequencing was peripheral blood. These receptors came from a woman between 45 and 65 years old with COVID-19, enrolled during active disease. CDR3s include the opening cysteine and the closing phenylalanine or tryptophan. A D gene is named only where the DNA matches it firmly. The size field is filled for only some rows; it gives once, few, many or a size class.

clone_size j_call d_call v_call cdr3_nt cdr3_aa
- TRBJ2-3 - TRBV6-6 TGTGCCAGCAGTTATTCAATAACGGGGACAGATACGCAGTATTTT CASSYSITGTDTQYF
few TRBJ1-6 TRBD1 TRBV7-2 TGTGCCAGCAGCGTCCGACAGGGCTCAAATTCACCCCTCCACTTT CASSVRQGSNSPLHF
- TRBJ1-2 - TRBV19 TGTGCCACTCTGGGCCTCGGGAGTGGCTACACCTTC CATLGLGSGYTF
- TRBJ1-4 TRBD1 TRBV5-1 TGCGCCAGCAGAACCGGGACAGGGGGCCCGGATGAAAAACTGTTTTTT CASRTGTGGPDEKLFF
- TRBJ2-7 TRBD2 TRBV10-1 TGCGCCAGCAGTGACTCCATCGGGACTAGCGGGGGTTCCTACGAGCAGTACTTC CASSDSIGTSGGSYEQYF
- TRBJ1-1 - TRBV19 TGTGCCAGTAGTAAGGCGGTTTCTTTGAACACTGAAGCTTTCTTT CASSKAVSLNTEAFF
- TRBJ2-5 TRBD2 TRBV5-1 TGCGCCAGCAGCTTGGCTGGACTAGCGGGGATTCAAGAGACCCAGTACTTC CASSLAGLAGIQETQYF
- TRBJ1-5 - TRBV6-5 TGTGCCAGCAGAGGAGCAGGGTTCAATCAGCCCCAGCATTTT CASRGAGFNQPQHF
- TRBJ1-1 - TRBV11-2 TGTGCCAGCAGCTTAGAGGCCACGCGGGGAAACACTGAAGCTTTCTTT CASSLEATRGNTEAFF
once TRBJ1-3 TRBD1 TRBV11-2 TGTGCCAGCAGCTTCCCTCTGACAGGGTCTGGAAACACCATATATTTT CASSFPLTGSGNTIYF
once TRBJ1-2 - TRBV15 TGTGCCACCAGCAGAGATAAGACCCTAAGAGGTGGCTACACCTTC CATSRDKTLRGGYTF
- TRBJ1-3 - TRBV11-2 TGTGCCAGCAGCTTAGATCGCAGGGATGGAGTTATAGCGGCTGGAAACACCATATATTTT CASSLDRRDGVIAAGNTIYF
- TRBJ2-1 TRBD2 TRBV5-4 TGTGCCAGCAGCTTGGCCAGGGTTGGGGGGGATGATGAGCAGTTCTTC CASSLARVGGDDEQFF
once TRBJ2-7 TRBD1 TRBV5-4 TGTGCCAGCAGCTTGGTCCGGGACAGCTCCTACGAGCAGTACTTC CASSLVRDSSYEQYF
- TRBJ2-7 TRBD1 TRBV10-1 TGCGCCAGCAGTGAGGACAGGGCCTACGAGCAGTACTTC CASSEDRAYEQYF
once TRBJ1-6 TRBD1 TRBV19 TGTGCCAGTAGTACCGAGGACAGGGGAGTCAATTCACCCCTCCACTTT CASSTEDRGVNSPLHF
- TRBJ2-5 TRBD2 TRBV7-7 TGTGCCAGCAGCTTCATAGCGGGGTGGGATGAGACCCAGTACTTC CASSFIAGWDETQYF
- TRBJ1-4 - TRBV2 TGTGCCAGCAGGGGGAGCCTAGGCCGTAAAGGGGGAAAACTGTTTTTT CASRGSLGRKGGKLFF
- TRBJ1-2 TRBD1 TRBV4-1 TGCGCCAGCAGCTCCATTTTAGGACAGGTAGTTGATGGCTACACCTTC CASSSILGQVVDGYTF
- TRBJ1-1 - TRBV19 TGTGCCAGTAGTAACAACAGGGAAATGGCGAACATGAACACTGAAGCTTTCTTT CASSNNREMANMNTEAFF
- TRBJ1-5 - TRBV19 TGTGCCAGTAAGGAGGGGATCAATCAGCCCCAGCATTTT CASKEGINQPQHF
- TRBJ1-1 TRBD1 TRBV6-6 TGTGCCAGCAGCCACGCACGGACAGGTGAAGCTTTCTTT CASSHARTGEAFF
- TRBJ2-1 TRBD2 TRBV4-1 TGCGCCAGCAGCCAAGATCTGATGTTCGGGGGGGTCTCCTACAATGAGCAGTTCTTC CASSQDLMFGGVSYNEQFF
once TRBJ2-3 TRBD1 TRBV5-1 TGCGCCAGCAGCTTGGCCGGACAGGGCGCCGATACGCAGTATTTT CASSLAGQGADTQYF
- TRBJ2-5 TRBD2 TRBV27 TGTGCCAGCAGCACGGACTCCCCGGGAGGGACCCAGTACTTC CASSTDSPGGTQYF
- TRBJ1-2 TRBD1 TRBV4-2 TGTGCCAGCAGCCAAACACAGGGGGCGGGTGGCTACACCTTC CASSQTQGAGGYTF
- TRBJ2-1 TRBD1 TRBV6-5 TGTGCCAGCATGGGACAGGGGGCGGTCTATGAGCAGTTCTTC CASMGQGAVYEQFF
- TRBJ2-5 TRBD1 TRBV28 TGTGCCAGCAGATCGGGACAGGGGGCCGGTAGGCTTAGCCAAGAGACCCAGTACTTC CASRSGQGAGRLSQETQYF
- TRBJ1-4 TRBD1 TRBV5-6 TGTGCCAGCAGCTCCAGGGGGCGCAGAGAAAAACTGTTTTTT CASSSRGRREKLFF
- TRBJ2-7 TRBD1 TRBV5-1 TGCGCCAGCAGCTCCGGGACAGGAGCCTACGAGCAGTACTTC CASSSGTGAYEQYF
- TRBJ2-7 - TRBV20-1 TGCAGTGCTCCCTTTCCGGGCGAGCAGTACTTC CSAPFPGEQYF
- TRBJ1-2 TRBD1 TRBV7-9 TGTGCCAGCAGCTTAGGGCAGGGGGCGGACGGCTACACCTTC CASSLGQGADGYTF
- TRBJ2-6 TRBD1 TRBV30 TGTGCCGGGGGACAGGGGTCCCACTCTGGGGCCAACGTCCTGACTTTC CAGGQGSHSGANVLTF
- TRBJ2-4 - TRBV29-1 TGCAGCGCCTTCGGGATTCCCAAAAACATTCAGTACTTC CSAFGIPKNIQYF
- TRBJ2-1 TRBD2 TRBV4-2 TGTGCCAGCAGCCCCTCTTCAGCGGGGGCGTACAATGAGCAGTTCTTC CASSPSSAGAYNEQFF
few TRBJ2-1 TRBD2 TRBV9 TGTGCCAGCAGCCCAGACGGGACTAGCAATGAGCAGTTCTTC CASSPDGTSNEQFF
few TRBJ2-3 - TRBV28 TGTGCCAGCAGTCCCCGCGGAGAGGTAGACACAGATACGCAGTATTTT CASSPRGEVDTDTQYF
- TRBJ2-7 - TRBV30 TGTGCCTGGAGACCGACAGGGAGGAACGAGCAGTACTTC CAWRPTGRNEQYF
- TRBJ1-1 TRBD1 TRBV5-1 TGCGCCAGCTTTGACAGGGTCTCCACTGAAGCTTTCTTT CASFDRVSTEAFF
few TRBJ1-2 - TRBV6-6 TGTGCCAGCCTGACAAGGCAGGGAGGTGGCTACACCTTC CASLTRQGGGYTF
- TRBJ1-1 - TRBV5-1 TGCGCCAGCAGCTTGGCCGAACAGGGAGAAGCTTTCTTT CASSLAEQGEAFF
- TRBJ2-1 TRBD1 TRBV27 TGTGCCAGCAGTTTTGGGACAGGGGTCGGAGAGCAGTTCTTC CASSFGTGVGEQFF
- TRBJ1-1 - TRBV12-3/TRBV12-4 TGTGCCAGCAGGCTGAGCGGGCGCGGGGCTTTCTTT CASRLSGRGAFF
- TRBJ1-2 - TRBV28 TGTGCCAGCAAATTGGGGCATAGCTATGGCTACACCTTC CASKLGHSYGYTF
- TRBJ2-1 TRBD2 TRBV19 TGTGCCAGTACCCCTGCGGGGGGTGAGCAGTTCTTC CASTPAGGEQFF
- TRBJ2-5 - TRBV12-3/TRBV12-4 TGTGCCAGCAGTTCCATAGTGGTGGAGACCCAGTACTTC CASSSIVVETQYF
- TRBJ2-7 TRBD1 TRBV27 TGTGCCAGCAGGAACAAGAAAGGGACAGGGGGAGAAAAGGACGAGCAGTACTTC CASRNKKGTGGEKDEQYF
- TRBJ2-1 TRBD2 TRBV10-2 TGCGCCAGCAGAGGACTAGCGCCTTACAATGAGCAGTTCTTC CASRGLAPYNEQFF
- TRBJ2-7 - TRBV6-4 TGTGCCAGCAGTGACGGGTGGGCCTGGGTGAAGCAGTACTTC CASSDGWAWVKQYF
few TRBJ1-1 TRBD1 TRBV5-1 TGCGCCAGCAGCGACTTGACAGGGTACACTGAAGCTTTCTTT CASSDLTGYTEAFF
once TRBJ1-2 TRBD1 TRBV6-5 TGTGCCAGCAGTTATTACCCAGGGGGCGGCTACACCTTC CASSYYPGGGYTF
- TRBJ2-7 - TRBV4-1 TGCGCCAGCAGCCAAGGGGCAGATTACGAGCAGTACTTC CASSQGADYEQYF
- TRBJ2-3 TRBD2 TRBV11-3 TGTGCCAGCAGCTCTCGTCGCGGGGGGGTGGATACGCAGTATTTT CASSSRRGGVDTQYF
- TRBJ2-7 - TRBV6-2/TRBV6-3 TGTGCCAGCAGTTACCTTCCCCCCGAGCAGTACTTC CASSYLPPEQYF
- TRBJ1-1 - TRBV21-1 TGTGCCAGCAGCCCCGCATCTCTCAACAGGGTGTGCACTGAAGCTTTCTTT CASSPASLNRVCTEAFF
- TRBJ1-1 - TRBV3-1/TRBV3-2 TGTGCCAGCAGCCAAGATCACCGGGGGAACACTGAAGCTTTCTTT CASSQDHRGNTEAFF
- TRBJ2-2 TRBD2 TRBV9 TGTGCCAGCAGCGGACCTAGCGGGGGAACCACCGGGGAGCTGTTTTTT CASSGPSGGTTGELFF
- TRBJ2-1 - TRBV4-2 TGTGCCAGCAGCCTCGAGGGGGAGGAGCAGTTCTTC CASSLEGEEQFF
- TRBJ2-2 - TRBV28 TGTGCCAGCGGAACCGGGATCGGGGAGCTGTTTTTT CASGTGIGELFF
- TRBJ1-6 - TRBV10-3 TGTGCCATCAGTGACGATTCACCCCTCCACTTT CAISDDSPLHF